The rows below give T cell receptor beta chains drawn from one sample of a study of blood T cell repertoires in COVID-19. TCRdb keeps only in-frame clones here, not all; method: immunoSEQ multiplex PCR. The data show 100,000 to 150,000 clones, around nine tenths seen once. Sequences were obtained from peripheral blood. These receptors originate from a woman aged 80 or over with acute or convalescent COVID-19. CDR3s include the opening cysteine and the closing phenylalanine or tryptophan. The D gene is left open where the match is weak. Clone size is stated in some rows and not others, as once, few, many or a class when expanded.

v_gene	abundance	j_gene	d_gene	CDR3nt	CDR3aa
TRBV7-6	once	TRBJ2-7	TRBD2	TGTGCCAGCAGCTCACTAGCGGGAGGCCCTTGGGGCTCTACCGAGCAGTACTTC	CASSSLAGGPWGSTEQYF
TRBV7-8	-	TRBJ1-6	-	TGTGCCAGTGCCGTTTGGGCCAACGATGGGAATTCACCCCTCCACTTT	CASAVWANDGNSPLHF
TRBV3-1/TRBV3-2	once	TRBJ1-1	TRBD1	TGTGCCAGCAGCCCCATGGGGGGACAGGTCAACACTGAAGCTTTCTTT	CASSPMGGQVNTEAFF
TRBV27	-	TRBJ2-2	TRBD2	TGTGCCAGCAGTGACGATCCGGGACTAGGGACCGGGGAGCTGTTTTTT	CASSDDPGLGTGELFF
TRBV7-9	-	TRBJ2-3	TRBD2	TGTGCCAGCAGCTTCAATAGCGGGACTAGCACAGATACGCAGTATTTT	CASSFNSGTSTDTQYF
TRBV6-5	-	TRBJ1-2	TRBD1	TGTGCCAGCAGCCAGGACAGGGGTAGTGGCGGCTACACCTTC	CASSQDRGSGGYTF
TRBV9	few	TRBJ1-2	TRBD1	TGTGCCAGCAGCCCCCAGGACAGGCCGCTTTTATATGGCTACACCTTC	CASSPQDRPLLYGYTF
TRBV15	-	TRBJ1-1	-	TGTGCCACCAGCAGAGATCCCCGACCCAACCGCGGGACTGAAGCTTTCTTT	CATSRDPRPNRGTEAFF
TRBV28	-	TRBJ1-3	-	TGTGCCAGCAGTTTAGATAGCATCTTCAGAAACACCATATATTTT	CASSLDSIFRNTIYF
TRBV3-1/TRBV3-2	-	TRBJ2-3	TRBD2	TGTGCCAGCAGCCAAGACGGACTAGCGGGGGCCACAGATACGCAGTATTTT	CASSQDGLAGATDTQYF
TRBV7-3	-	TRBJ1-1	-	TGTGCCAGCAGCTCGCATGGGGGCGCGGGCACTGAAGCTTTCTTT	CASSSHGGAGTEAFF
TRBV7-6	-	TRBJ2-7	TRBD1	TGTGCCAGCAGCTTAGAGGGGGCGCACGGTGGTCACGAGCAGTACTTC	CASSLEGAHGGHEQYF
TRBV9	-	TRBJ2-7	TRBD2	TGTGCCAGCAGCCTGTCTAGCGGCAAAGCCTACGAGCAGTACTTC	CASSLSSGKAYEQYF
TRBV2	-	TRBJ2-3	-	TGTGCCAGCAGTGAACGGGACTTAAGAACAGATACGCAGTATTTT	CASSERDLRTDTQYF
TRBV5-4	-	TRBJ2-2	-	TGTGCCAGCAGCTTGCAGATAGGCAGGGGCGGGGAGCTGTTTTTT	CASSLQIGRGGELFF
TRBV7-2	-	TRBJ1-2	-	TGTGCCAGCAGCTTTCCCGGGGGCTACACCTTC	CASSFPGGYTF
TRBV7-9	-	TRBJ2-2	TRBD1	TGTGCCAGCAGCTTAGCCGGACAGGGGAACACCGGGGAGCTGTTTTTT	CASSLAGQGNTGELFF
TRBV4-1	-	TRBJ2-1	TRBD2	TGCGCCAGCAGCCAAGAATTCACGCTAGCGGCCGTTAGGGGTGAGCAGTTCTTC	CASSQEFTLAAVRGEQFF
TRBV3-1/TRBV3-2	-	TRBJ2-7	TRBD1	TGTGCCAGCAGCCAAGGGGGACAGTACTACGAGCAGTACTTC	CASSQGGQYYEQYF
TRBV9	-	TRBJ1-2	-	TGTGCCAGCAGAAAAAGGGATTGGACAAGCTATGGCTACACCTTC	CASRKRDWTSYGYTF
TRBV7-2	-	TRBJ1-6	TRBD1	TGTGCCAGCAGCAATAGACAGGGAAATTCACCCCTCCACTTT	CASSNRQGNSPLHF
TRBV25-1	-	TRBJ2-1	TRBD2	TGTGCCAGCAGTGATTGGTCTAGCGGGGTCTACAATGAGCAGTTCTTC	CASSDWSSGVYNEQFF
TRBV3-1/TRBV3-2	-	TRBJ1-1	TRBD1	TGTGCCAGCAGCCAACCAGGGGGAATGAACACTGAAGCTTTCTTT	CASSQPGGMNTEAFF
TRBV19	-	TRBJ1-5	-	TGTGCCAGTACCCTTCCGGGAGCCCGGGGCCAGCCCCAGCATTTT	CASTLPGARGQPQHF
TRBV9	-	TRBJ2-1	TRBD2	TGTGCCAGCAGCGTGCGGGGGGGCTCCAATGAGCAGTTCTTC	CASSVRGGSNEQFF
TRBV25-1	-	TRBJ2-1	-	TGTGCCAGCAGTATGTTTCCGGGTCCCCAGTTCTTC	CASSMFPGPQFF
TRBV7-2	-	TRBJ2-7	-	TGTGCCAGCAGCATACAGGGTCTGGGCTACGAGCAGTACTTC	CASSIQGLGYEQYF
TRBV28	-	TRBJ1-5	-	TGTGCCAGCAGTTTCACAGATCAGCCCCAGCATTTT	CASSFTDQPQHF
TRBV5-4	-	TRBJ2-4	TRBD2	TGTGCCAGCAGCGTAGCCGGGACTAGCTTGAACATTCAGTACTTC	CASSVAGTSLNIQYF
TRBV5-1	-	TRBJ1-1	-	TGCGCCAGCAGCCCCCAGTGGAACACTGAAGCTTTCTTT	CASSPQWNTEAFF
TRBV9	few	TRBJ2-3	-	TGTGCCAGCAGCGTAGGTAGATCCCTTTCGGATACGCAGTATTTT	CASSVGRSLSDTQYF